These 16 T cell receptor beta chains were all obtained from the same sample, sequenced in a study of blood T cell repertoires in COVID-19. The assay was immunoSEQ multiplex PCR, and TCRdb's table has in-frame clones only and misses some. The data contain a few hundred thousand clones, around 91% of them singletons. Sequencing was performed on PBMCs or T cells enriched from blood (not recorded which). These receptors originate from a man aged 30 to 39 who had been exposed to COVID-19.

The chain combines TRBV11-3 with TRBJ2-1; 10 bases are shared with TRBD1. CDR1 SGHNT and CDR2 YENEEA come from the germline V gene. Unmatched junction bases numbered 10, after V lost 5 bases and J lost 9 bases. CDR3 size: 15 residues. CDR3 region: CASSRGTGAPLEQFF. CDR3 nucleotide sequence: TGTGCCAGCAGCCGAGGGACAGGGGCCCCGCTTGAGCAGTTCTTC.

The V call is TRBV29-1, the J call TRBJ2-3, with TRBD2 matching over 8 bases. This CDR3 is 15 amino acids long. Trimming took 6 bases from V and 1 from J; bases not matched to a gene: 9. Per germline, CDR1 SQVTM and CDR2 ANQGSEA. Here the CDR3 reads CSVESGGPGTDTQYF. The CDR3 DNA sequence: TGCAGCGTGGAATCGGGGGGGCCAGGCACAGATACGCAGTATTTT.

The chain employs TRBV3-1 (or the pseudogene TRBV3-2) and TRBJ2-7, with 8 bases identical to TRBD1. CDR3 length: 14 residues. Germline V gene sequence: CDR1 LGHDT, CDR2 YNNKEL (reference sequence). The V gene end was trimmed by 6 bases and the J gene end by 6 bases; junction bases not matched to a gene: 10. CDR3 DNA sequence: TGTGCCAGCAGACCTCCAGGGGGCGCCAGCGAGCAGTACTTC. It encodes CASRPPGGASEQYF.

V gene TRBV28 combines with J gene TRBJ2-4; 8 nucleotides align to TRBD1. The CDR3 runs 21 residues. The V segment lost 2 bases and the J segment 0 bases; nucleotides outside the gene matches: 18. The V gene's germline CDR1 is MDHEN and CDR2 SYDVKM. As DNA, the CDR3 is TGTGCCAGCAGTTTAGGGACAGGTGACGAGTGGCTATCTCTAGCCAAAAACATTCAGTACTTC. This codes for CASSLGTGDEWLSLAKNIQYF.

In DNA form, the CDR3 reads TGTGCCACCTACGACAGATACTATGGCTACACCTTC. Translated, it gives CATYDRYYGYTF. V usage is TRBV19 and J usage is TRBJ1-2, with D possibly TRBD1 on 5 matching bases. Germline V gene lookup returns CDR1 LNHDA and CDR2 SQIVND (reference sequence). V lost 10 bases, J lost 3 bases, and 12 bases lay in between. The CDR3 is 12 residues long.

The gene calls are TRBV11-2 and TRBJ2-7; 7 bases match TRBD2. Germline values: CDR1 SGHAT, CDR2 FQNNGV. J lost 1 base, V lost 1 base, and 13 bases had no gene match. The length of the CDR3 is 18 residues. DNA of the CDR3: TGTGCCAGCAGCTTAGGATGGGACTACCAAATTCCGTCCTACGAGCAGTACTTC. Amino acids: CASSLGWDYQIPSYEQYF.

The chain carries TRBV27 and TRBJ2-5, with D tentatively TRBD1 (5 bases). V was shortened by 6 bases and J by 7 bases, with 21 bases between the two germline ends. The CDR3 spans 15 residues. Germline V gene lookup returns CDR1 MNHEY and CDR2 SMNVEV (reference sequence). The CDR3 here is CASRSLQDPTGTQYF. In nucleotides, the CDR3 is TGTGCCAGCAGAAGTTTACAGGACCCAACCGGGACCCAGTACTTC.

DNA for the CDR3: TGTGCCAGCAGCCAAGATTTGGGACAGGATTCACCCCTCCACTTT. Encoded protein: CASSQDLGQDSPLHF. This chain uses TRBV3-1 (or the pseudogene TRBV3-2) with TRBJ1-6; 8 bases are a match to TRBD1. This CDR3 spans 15 amino acids. The J segment lost 8 bases and the V segment lost 0 bases, leaving 3 bases of the junction unmatched. Germline loops: CDR1 LGHDT, CDR2 YNNKEL (reference sequence).

This clone has a single count. V gene TRBV5-1 combines with J gene TRBJ2-3, with a tentative D call TRBD2 (5 bases). Germline assignment: CDR1 SGHRS and CDR2 YFSETQ. CDR3 size: 15 residues. V was shortened by 4 bases and J by 0 bases, with 12 bases between the two germline ends. DNA of the CDR3: TGCGCCAGCAGCGCGGAGGCCATTAGCACAGATACGCAGTATTTT. Its protein product is CASSAEAISTDTQYF.

Regarding this clone: The junction departs from germline at one end; a sequencing error may be responsible. The CDR3 DNA is TGTGCCAGCAGAGCGAGCAGTTGGCCCCTCTTC. It is translated as CASRASSWPLF. V is TRBV6-8 and J is TRBJ2-7; D is unclear. The CDR3 runs to 11 residues. Germline V gene lookup returns CDR1 MNHGY and CDR2 SAAAGT.

The chain is built from TRBV18 and TRBJ2-4; 7 nucleotides match TRBD1. The CDR3 length is 15 residues. V was pared by 4 bases and J by 2 bases, with 5 bases of the junction left unmatched. CDR1 and CDR2 (germline): KGHSH, LQKENI. Written as DNA, the CDR3 is TGTGCCAGCTCACGATACAGGGGAACCAAAAACATTCAGTACTTC. Its protein is CASSRYRGTKNIQYF.

The V gene is TRBV5-6, the J gene TRBJ2-7; D remains ambiguous. Looked up from germline, CDR1 is SGHDT and CDR2 is YYEEEE. The CDR3 has 12 amino acids. Trimming removed 0 bases at V and 4 bases at J, with 5 bases between. The CDR3 DNA is TGTGCCAGCAGCTTGGGACAATACGAGCAGTACTTC. Protein: CASSLGQYEQYF.

The chain links TRBV12-5 to TRBJ1-1, with D unclear. V lost 2 bases, J lost 5 bases, and 15 bases lay in between. Germline V gene lookup returns CDR1 LGHNT and CDR2 FRNRAP. The CDR3 has 15 amino acids. The CDR3 coding sequence is TGTGCTAGTGGTTTGTGGGCCCCCGGTGCGACTGAAGCTTTCTTT. Protein sequence: CASGLWAPGATEAFF.

V is TRBV7-2 and J is TRBJ1-2, with D possibly TRBD1 on 5 matching bases. With 6 bases removed from V and 2 bases from J, the gap between germline ends came to 10 bases. CDR1 and CDR2 from the germline V gene are SGHTA and FQGNSA. The CDR3 length is 13 residues. The CDR3 DNA reads as TGTGCCAGCAGGGGGCTAAAGAACTATGGCTACACCTTC. Translated, it gives CASRGLKNYGYTF.

The chain uses TRBV9 and TRBJ2-1, with 9 bases aligning to TRBD2. Unmatched junction bases numbered 6, after V lost 0 bases and J lost 5 bases. Germline-derived CDR1 and CDR2 are SGDLS and YYNGEE. The CDR3 contains 16 residues. The CDR3 loop is CASSVGHSGGDNEQFF. DNA for the CDR3: TGTGCCAGCAGCGTAGGGCATAGCGGGGGTGACAATGAGCAGTTCTTC.

The chain has TRBV7-6 and TRBJ1-2; D not certain. The V end lost 2 bases, the J end lost 3 bases, and 19 bases lay between the germline ends. The length of the CDR3 is 17 residues. Germline CDR1 SGHVS, CDR2 FNYEAQ. CDR3 sequence (DNA): TGTGCCAGCAGCTTAAGCCGGACGGAGGCTAGTGACTATGGCTACACCTTC. Translated: CASSLSRTEASDYGYTF.